One and the same sample provided the 13 T cell receptor beta chains below, sequenced in a study of neurological immune-mediated disorders. TCRdb fed the 5' RACE reads into MiXCR, producing one record per CDR3 protein. In the table there are 30,000 to 40,000 distinct CDR3 sequences, around 4% of which are singletons. Sequences were obtained from PBMCs. The receptors derive from a man aged 30-40 years with multiple sclerosis.

This clonotype has ten or more counts. The rearrangement uses TRBV7-2 and TRBJ1-2; D possibly corresponds to TRBD1 (6 bases). V was pared by 4 bases and J by 3 bases, with 9 bases between. Looked up from germline, CDR1 is SGHTA and CDR2 is FQGNSA. This CDR3 is built from 13 residues. In nucleotides, the CDR3 is TGTGCCAGCAGCTCGGACAGTTACTATGGCTACACCTTC. Amino acid sequence: CASSSDSYYGYTF.

This clonotype was counted many times. The V call is TRBV20-1, the J call TRBJ2-5; TRBD2 matches 8 bases. This CDR3 spans 13 amino acids. Germline CDR1 is DFQATT and CDR2 is SNEGSKA (reference sequence). V shed 5 bases and J 5 bases; nucleotides not matched to a gene: 7. Here the CDR3 reads CSARGGNWETQYF. The CDR3 DNA reads TGCAGTGCTCGGGGGGGTAACTGGGAGACCCAGTACTTC.

This clonotype has a count of ten or more. This chain uses TRBV6-5 with TRBJ2-1; 8 positions agree with TRBD2. The CDR3 extends over 14 amino acids. With V trimmed by 7 bases and J by 5 bases, 7 bases remained unmatched. Germline V lookup: CDR1 MNHEY, CDR2 SVGAGI. CDR3 residues: CASTRRGADNEQFF. The CDR3 coding sequence is TGTGCCAGCACTCGGCGGGGGGCCGACAATGAGCAGTTCTTC.

The table lists this clonotype with many counts. The rearrangement joins TRBV10-3 to TRBJ1-2, with 7 bases that match TRBD1. The V gene's germline CDR1 is ENHRY and CDR2 SYGVKD. The CDR3 is 16 residues long. V gave up 5 bases and J gave up 5 bases; unmatched junction bases: 14. CDR3 DNA: TGTGCCATCAGTAGACCCTCGGGACAGATGACTTATGGCTACACCTTC. Its protein product is CAISRPSGQMTYGYTF.

This clonotype was picked up many times. The chain has TRBV5-1 and TRBJ1-1; 7 nucleotides align to TRBD1. The germline gives CDR1 SGHRS, CDR2 YFSETQ. J was trimmed by 5 bases and V by 4 bases; bases with no gene match: 14. The length of the CDR3 is 16 residues. DNA of the CDR3: TGCGCCAGCAGCCACAGGGGAGCAGGGGAGTTGACTGAAGCTTTCTTT. Translated: CASSHRGAGELTEAFF.

Many counts were recorded for this clonotype. V usage is TRBV12-3 or TRBV12-4 and J usage is TRBJ1-5; no clear D gene. Deletions cut 4 bases from V and 7 bases from J, with 14 bases between. The CDR3 covers 14 residues. This CDR3 is CASSSLSGVQPQHF. The DNA for the CDR3 is TGTGCCAGCAGTTCTCTCAGCGGGGTGCAGCCCCAGCATTTT.

About this clonotype: Since no conserved phenylalanine or tryptophan closes the CDR3, a read error is the likely cause. V and J are TRBV12-3 or TRBV12-4 and TRBJ2-3; D is undetermined. Trimming took 6 bases from V and 2 from J, leaving 3 bases between them. The CDR3 length is 11 residues. CDR3: CASSLTDTQYC. The CDR3 bases are TGTGCCAGCAGCCTCACAGATACGCAGTATTGT.

This clonotype was picked up many times. The CDR3 DNA is TGCGCCAGCAGCTTGGTGGGGGAAAACACCGGGGAGCTGTTTTTT. Its translation: CASSLVGENTGELFF. The chain recombines TRBV5-1 with TRBJ2-2; tentatively, D is TRBD1 or TRBD2 (5 bases each). V lost 0 bases to trimming and J lost 2 bases, with 8 bases between them. Germline-derived CDR1 and CDR2 are SGHRS and YFSETQ. The CDR3 loop spans 15 amino acids.

Of note for this clonotype: One junction end does not reproduce the germline sequence, and a read error may be involved. This chain connects TRBV5-1 to TRBJ1-6; D unclear. Germline V CDR1 and CDR2: SGHRS, YFSETQ. CDR3 length equals 15 residues. The CDR3 here is CASSQSGWQWGDYNF. DNA of the CDR3: TGCGCCAGCAGCCAGTCAGGCTGGCAGTGGGGAGATTACAACTTT.

In its sample, this clonotype was seen many times. The J gene is TRBJ2-3, the V gene TRBV10-2; TRBD2 matches 8 bases. The CDR3 totals 15 residues. V lost 4 bases to trimming and J lost 3 bases; unmatched junction nucleotides: 6. The V gene's germline CDR1 is WSHSY and CDR2 SAAADI. CDR3 nucleotides: TGCGCCAGCAGTGTTGTCGGGGGGGCAACAGATACGCAGTATTTT. This gives the protein CASSVVGGATDTQYF.

This clonotype was detected ten times or more. This sequence joins TRBV9 and TRBJ2-3; no definite D call. V lost 2 bases and J lost 0, with 1 base in between. Germline V gives CDR1 SGDLS, CDR2 YYNGEE. The CDR3 consists of 12 residues. The CDR3 here is CASSVSTDTQYF. In DNA form, the CDR3 reads TGTGCCAGCAGCGTTAGCACAGATACGCAGTATTTT.

By sample share, this clonotype is medium-sized. The chain recombines TRBV5-5 with TRBJ2-3; the D gene is possibly TRBD1 (5 bases). Germline lookup yields CDR1 SGHKS and CDR2 YYEKEE (reference sequence). The CDR3 covers 14 residues. V was clipped by 5 bases and J by 2 bases, with 12 bases between them. This CDR3 reads CASSQGPSTDTQYF. In nucleotides, the CDR3 is TGTGCCAGCAGTCAGGGCCCCTCCACAGATACGCAGTATTTT.

This clonotype showed up many times. An end of the junction does not agree with germline; a read error may underlie this. The rearrangement joins TRBV7-7 to TRBJ2-5; D not resolved. The germline CDR1 and CDR2 sequences are SSHAT and FNYEAQ (reference sequence). This CDR3 comprises 14 residues. This CDR3 reads CASSLAQSQETQYF. The CDR3 region has the DNA TGTGCTAGCAGCTTAGCCCAGAGTCAAGAGACCCAGTACTTC.